The 22 T cell receptor beta chains reported below all come from one sample, sequenced in a study of identical twins. TCRdb analysed the 5' RACE reads with MiXCR anew, one entry per CDR3 protein. The table records 500,000 to 600,000 distinct CDR3 sequences, 20% to 25% of them present only once. These data were also reused for a study on T cells expressing NK-cell markers.

Sequencing input: CD4+ T cells sorted from blood. These TCRs come from a woman between 18 and 29 years old in good health.

This clonotype was recorded at least ten times. This chain uses TRBV6-5 with TRBJ2-1; 10 bases agree with TRBD2. The V gene end was trimmed by 2 bases and the J gene end by 10 bases; junction bases not matched to a gene: 5. This CDR3 is built from 14 residues. The V gene's germline CDR1 is MNHEY and CDR2 SVGAGI. The CDR3 reads CASSYDGTSAEQFF. The CDR3, as DNA: TGTGCCAGCAGTTACGATGGGACTAGCGCCGAGCAGTTCTTC.

V gene TRBV5-1 combines with J gene TRBJ2-7; 9 positions agree with TRBD1. Germline CDR1 and CDR2: SGHRS and YFSETQ. The CDR3 contains 14 residues. V lost 4 bases and J lost 5; bases outside the gene matches: 7. The CDR3 region has the DNA TGCGCCAGCAGCCGGGACAGGGTTATGAACGAGCAGTACTTC. Translated: CASSRDRVMNEQYF.

The sample holds a few counts of this clonotype. This sequence joins TRBV9 and TRBJ2-2; the D is unclear. The V end lost 2 bases, the J end lost 1 base, and 6 bases lay between the germline ends. Germline CDR1 is SGDLS and CDR2 is YYNGEE. This CDR3 contains 14 residues. The chain's CDR3 is CASSVVGNTGELFF. CDR3 bases: TGTGCCAGCAGCGTGGTGGGGAACACCGGGGAGCTGTTTTTT.

This chain joins TRBV12-3 or TRBV12-4 and TRBJ1-1; no clear D gene. V was clipped by 4 bases and J by 11 bases, with 14 bases between them. This CDR3 has 12 amino acids. The CDR3 here is CASSWTTHGAFF. In DNA, the CDR3 is TGTGCCAGCAGTTGGACCACCCATGGGGCTTTCTTT.

This clonotype was observed at least ten times. The chain uses TRBV5-1 and TRBJ2-1, with 8 bases matching TRBD2. There are 14 residues in the CDR3. The trim removed 0 bases at V and 6 bases at J, leaving 2 bases unmatched. Germline V gives CDR1 SGHRS, CDR2 YFSETQ. CDR3 amino acids: CASSLVLAGNEQFF. Here the CDR3 DNA reads TGCGCCAGCAGCTTGGTGCTAGCGGGCAATGAGCAGTTCTTC.

The CDR3 DNA reads as TGTGCCAGCAGCAATAGGGAAGAGAGAGACGAGCAGTACTTC. This codes for CASSNREERDEQYF. The chain links TRBV21-1 to TRBJ2-7. TRBV21-1 corresponds to a pseudogene. The CDR3 runs 14 residues.

The chain joins TRBV9 to TRBJ2-7, with 7 bases lining up with TRBD1. Trimming removed 4 bases from V and 7 bases from J; junction bases left unmatched: 8. The CDR3 is 13 amino acids. CDR1 is SGDLS and CDR2 is YYNGEE in the germline V gene. DNA of the CDR3: TGTGCCAGCAGCCCCAGACAGGGCGGTGAGCAGTACTTC. This gives the protein CASSPRQGGEQYF.

In its sample, this clonotype was seen a few times. The V gene is TRBV6-6, the J gene TRBJ2-7, with unresolved D. This CDR3 contains 12 residues. V lost 6 bases, J lost 5 bases, and 11 bases lay in between. Germline-derived CDR1 and CDR2 are MNHNY and SVGAGI (reference sequence). DNA for the CDR3: TGTGCCAGCAGCCCCCGGGTAGACGAGCAGTACTTC. Translating it yields CASSPRVDEQYF.

V is TRBV5-1 and J is TRBJ2-1, with TRBD1 matching over 9 bases. Trimming removed 1 base from V and 7 bases from J; junction bases left unmatched: 6. Per the germline V gene, CDR1 is SGHRS and CDR2 is YFSETQ. The CDR3 loop spans 15 amino acids. The CDR3 DNA follows: TGCGCCAGCAGCTTGTGGGACAGGGTCGTGAATGAGCAGTTCTTC. It translates to CASSLWDRVVNEQFF. Drawing the rest from reference TRBV5-1 and TRBJ2-1, the complete variable domain is KAGVTQTPRYLIKTRGQQVTLSCSPISGHRSVSWYQQTPGQGLQFLFEYFSETQRNKGNFPGRFSGRQFSNSRSEMNVSTLELGDSALYLCASSLWDRVVNEQFFGPGTRLTVL.

This clonotype appeared a few times. This sequence joins TRBV20-1 and TRBJ1-2, with a weak D call TRBD1 (5 bases). The V gene lost 6 bases and the J gene lost 8 bases, with 13 bases spanning the gap. This CDR3 spans 11 amino acids. Germline CDR1 DFQATT, CDR2 SNEGSKA (reference sequence). In DNA, the CDR3 is TGCAGTGCCCGGGGGACGTGGGGCTACACCTTC. Its protein product is CSARGTWGYTF.

This chain uses TRBV6-2 or TRBV6-3 with TRBJ2-7; D ambiguous. In germline, CDR1 is MNHEY, CDR2 SVGEGT. The CDR3 is made up of 12 amino acids. V gave up 10 bases and J gave up 6 bases, with 16 bases separating them. The CDR3 sequence: CATREPAGEQYF. CDR3 coding DNA: TGTGCCACGAGAGAGCCCGCCGGCGAGCAGTACTTC.

This clonotype was seen a handful of times. The chain carries TRBV20-1 and TRBJ1-1; 9 bases are shared with TRBD1. The CDR3 is 15 amino acids. Germline assignment: CDR1 DFQATT and CDR2 SNEGSKA (reference sequence). The trim removed 1 base at V and 5 bases at J, leaving 8 bases unmatched. CDR3 nucleotides: TGCAGTGCTAGAGCCCCGGGACAGGGTAGGACTGAAGCTTTCTTT. It codes for CSARAPGQGRTEAFF.

This clonotype was counted once. This chain links TRBV20-1 with TRBJ2-7; 8 nucleotides agree with TRBD2. The junction had 9 bases not matched to a gene; V was cut back by 6 bases and J by 2 bases. The CDR3 spans 14 residues. Germline CDR1 and CDR2: DFQATT and SNEGSKA (reference sequence). The CDR3 nucleotides read TGCAGTGCCGGGTATAGCGGGACACCCTACGAGCAGTACTTC. Translating it yields CSAGYSGTPYEQYF.

This clonotype has just a few counts. The rearrangement uses TRBV10-2 and TRBJ1-3, with D hard to call. In germline, CDR1 is WSHSY, CDR2 SAAADI. This CDR3 region has 14 residues. Deletions cut 8 bases from V and 0 bases from J, with 11 bases between. The CDR3 protein is CASHSGYSGNTIYF. As DNA, the CDR3 is TGCGCCAGCCACTCCGGGTACTCTGGAAACACCATATATTTT.

This clonotype turned up a few times. The chain uses TRBV6-5 and TRBJ1-6; D gene unclear. The CDR3 extends over 15 amino acids. V was clipped by 4 bases and J by 7 bases, with 14 bases between them. CDR1 MNHEY and CDR2 SVGAGI come from the germline V gene. CDR3 protein: CASSSAGGNNSPLHF. The CDR3 DNA follows: TGTGCCAGCAGTTCCGCCGGCGGGAACAATTCACCCCTCCACTTT.

This chain connects TRBV6-1 to TRBJ1-4; a possible D gene is TRBD1 (5 bases). The germline CDR1 and CDR2 sequences are MNHNS and SASEGT. This CDR3 comprises 12 residues. The V gene lost 8 bases and the J gene lost 7 bases, with 11 bases spanning the gap. CDR3 region: CASGEGPEKLFF. The CDR3 bases are TGTGCCAGCGGCGAGGGGCCTGAAAAACTGTTTTTT.

There are a few counts of this clonotype. The J gene is TRBJ2-3, the V gene TRBV15; possible D gene TRBD2, 6 bases. CDR1 is LNHNV, CDR2 YYDKDF, per germline (reference sequence). Trimming took off 1 base at V and 4 bases at J, with 15 bases between the two ends. This CDR3 is 16 amino acids long. The CDR3 nucleotides are TGTGCCACCAGCAGAGCCCCGGGAGTTGGGGCAGATACGCAGTATTTT. As protein: CATSRAPGVGADTQYF.

This clonotype has just a few counts. The chain uses TRBV20-1 and TRBJ2-5; 8 bases map to TRBD2. The trim removed 2 bases at V and 4 bases at J, leaving 6 bases unmatched. CDR1 and CDR2 (germline): DFQATT, SNEGSKA (reference sequence). The CDR3 runs to 14 residues. CDR3: CSARFGRGGETQYF. In nucleotides, the CDR3 is TGCAGTGCTAGATTCGGGAGGGGAGGAGAGACCCAGTACTTC.

The chain combines TRBV21-1 with TRBJ1-6; TRBD1, the D gene given by the table, was not confirmed from the DNA. TRBV21-1 is a pseudogene locus. The CDR3 has 14 amino acids. CDR3 amino acids: CASGGSPGNSPLHF. CDR3 sequence (DNA): TGTGCCAGCGGAGGATCCCCTGGCAATTCACCCCTCCACTTT.

The chain employs TRBV9 and TRBJ1-4; D not resolved. The CDR3 is 15 residues long. Trimming removed 5 bases from V and 5 bases from J, with 16 bases in between. In germline, CDR1 is SGDLS, CDR2 YYNGEE. The CDR3 loop is CASRILTGGNEKLFF. DNA for the CDR3: TGTGCCAGCAGAATATTGACTGGCGGGAATGAAAAACTGTTTTTT.

The V and J genes are TRBV20-1 and TRBJ2-2; possibly TRBD2 for D (5 bases). Trimming removed 6 bases from V and 0 bases from J, with 14 bases in between. The CDR3 extends over 15 amino acids. The germline V gene has CDR1 DFQATT and CDR2 SNEGSKA (reference sequence). CDR3 sequence: CSAWTGNANTGELFF. In DNA form, the CDR3 reads TGCAGTGCATGGACCGGGAACGCGAACACCGGGGAGCTGTTTTTT.

The chain couples TRBV5-1 to TRBJ2-5; D may be TRBD2 (6 bases). The CDR3 loop spans 15 amino acids. Germline values: CDR1 SGHRS, CDR2 YFSETQ. Trimming removed 3 bases at V and 7 bases at J, with 19 bases between. The CDR3 DNA sequence: TGCGCCAGCAGCTCGGCGGGGACCCAAGAGACGACCCAGTACTTC. As protein: CASSSAGTQETTQYF.